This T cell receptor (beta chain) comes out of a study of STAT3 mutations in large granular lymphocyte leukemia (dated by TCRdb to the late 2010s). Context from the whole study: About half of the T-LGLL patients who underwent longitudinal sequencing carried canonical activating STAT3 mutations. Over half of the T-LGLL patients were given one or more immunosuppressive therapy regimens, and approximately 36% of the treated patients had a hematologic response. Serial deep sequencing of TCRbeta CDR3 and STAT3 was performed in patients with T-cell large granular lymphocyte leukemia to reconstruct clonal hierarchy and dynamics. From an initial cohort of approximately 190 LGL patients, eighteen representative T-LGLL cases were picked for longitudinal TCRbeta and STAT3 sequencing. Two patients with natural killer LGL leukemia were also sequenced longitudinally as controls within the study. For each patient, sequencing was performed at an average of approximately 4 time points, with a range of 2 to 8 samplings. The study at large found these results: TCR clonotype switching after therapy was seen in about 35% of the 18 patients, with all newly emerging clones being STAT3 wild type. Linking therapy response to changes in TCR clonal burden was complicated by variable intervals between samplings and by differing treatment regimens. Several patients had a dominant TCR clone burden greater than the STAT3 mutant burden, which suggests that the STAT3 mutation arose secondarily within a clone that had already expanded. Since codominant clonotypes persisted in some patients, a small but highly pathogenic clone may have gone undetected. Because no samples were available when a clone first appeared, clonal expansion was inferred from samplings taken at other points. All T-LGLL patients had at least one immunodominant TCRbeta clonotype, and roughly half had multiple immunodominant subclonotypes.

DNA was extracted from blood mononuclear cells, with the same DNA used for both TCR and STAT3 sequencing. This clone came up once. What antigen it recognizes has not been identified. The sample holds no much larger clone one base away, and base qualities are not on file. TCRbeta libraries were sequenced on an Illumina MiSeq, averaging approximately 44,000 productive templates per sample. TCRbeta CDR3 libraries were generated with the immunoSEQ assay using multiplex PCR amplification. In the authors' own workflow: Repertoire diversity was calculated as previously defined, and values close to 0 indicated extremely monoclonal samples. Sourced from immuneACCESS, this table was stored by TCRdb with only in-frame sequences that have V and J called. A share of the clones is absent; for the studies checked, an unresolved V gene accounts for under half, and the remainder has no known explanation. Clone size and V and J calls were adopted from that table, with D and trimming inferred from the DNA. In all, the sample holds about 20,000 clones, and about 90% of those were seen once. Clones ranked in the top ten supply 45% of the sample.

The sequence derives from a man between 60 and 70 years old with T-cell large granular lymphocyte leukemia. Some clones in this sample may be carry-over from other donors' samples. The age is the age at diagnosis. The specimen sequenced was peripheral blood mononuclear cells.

The DNA sequence is given as TGTGCCAGCAGCACGGGACAGTTCTCTGGGGCCAACGTCCTGACTTTC. It specifies CASSTGQFSGANVLTF. In this chain, TRBV6-6 is recombined with TRBJ2-6; TRBD1 lines up with 7 middle nucleotides. As encoded in the germline V gene (reference sequence), CDR1 is MNHNY while CDR2 is SVGAGI. V trim: 6 bases; J trim: 0 bases; unmatched bases: 5. The CDR3 goes from the cysteine to the phenylalanine over 16 residues. Only the CDR3 portion is preserved as DNA: 48 bases, with reading frame beginning at the first base.